The next 14 T cell receptor beta chains were all read from a single sample in a study of PD-1 blockade in classical Hodgkin lymphoma. Sequencing used immunoSEQ multiplex PCR; TCRdb keeps in-frame clones, though not all of them. The table includes 35,000 to 40,000 clones, just over 85% detected once. All trial patients relapsed after autologous stem cell transplantation. Here the sequenced sample was peripheral blood mononuclear cells (PBMCs), taken before the second cycle of nivolumab. All receptors come from a human donor with classical Hodgkin lymphoma.

This rearrangement joins TRBV29-1 to TRBJ1-2; D remains unclear. Germline lookup yields CDR1 SQVTM and CDR2 ANQGSEA. The V end was cut by 3 bases, the J end by 4 bases, with 6 bases between. This CDR3 region has 11 residues. CDR3 bases: TGCAGCGTTGAGCGGCCCTATGGCTACACCTTC. Translation gives CSVERPYGYTF.

This chain uses TRBV6-5 with TRBJ2-6; D is unclear. The V gene's germline CDR1 is MNHEY and CDR2 SVGAGI. CDR3 length: 12 residues. Trimming shortened V by 10 bases and J by 0 bases, and 4 bases separated the two germline ends. The CDR3 region is CATNSGANVLTF. CDR3 DNA sequence: TGTGCCACGAACTCTGGGGCCAACGTCCTGACTTTC.

This rearrangement joins TRBV6-5 to TRBJ2-3; 9 nucleotides match TRBD2. The CDR3 consists of 15 residues. CDR1 and CDR2 (germline): MNHEY, SVGAGI. V lost 7 bases to trimming and J lost 0 bases; unmatched junction nucleotides: 5. Here the CDR3 reads CASTPGLASTDTQYF. DNA for the CDR3: TGTGCCAGCACACCGGGACTAGCAAGCACAGATACGCAGTATTTT.

V and J are TRBV7-8 and TRBJ2-7, with D uncertain. There are 12 residues in the CDR3. V lost 1 base, J lost 2 bases, and 3 bases lay in between. The V gene's germline CDR1 is SGHVS and CDR2 FQNEAQ. CDR3 coding DNA: TGTGCCAGCAGCTTAGGGGCCTACGAGCAGTACTTC. It is translated as CASSLGAYEQYF.

The chain is built from TRBV4-1 and TRBJ2-3; 7 bases match TRBD1. Germline V gives CDR1 MGHRA, CDR2 YSYEKL. V lost 4 bases, J lost 5 bases, and 12 bases stayed unmatched. This CDR3 contains 16 residues. CDR3 sequence (DNA): TGCGCCAGCAGCCCTCTTGAGAGGGGGCGCGGAGATACGCAGTATTTT. This codes for CASSPLERGRGDTQYF.

In this sample, this clone turned up a few times. The chain combines TRBV6-1 with TRBJ2-3; D ambiguous. The CDR3 runs to 17 residues. Germline V gene sequence: CDR1 MNHNS, CDR2 SASEGT. V dropped 2 bases and J dropped 0 bases, with 15 bases sitting between them. The CDR3 protein is CASSEWAGDLSTDTQYF. For the CDR3, the DNA is TGTGCCAGCAGTGAATGGGCAGGAGATTTAAGCACAGATACGCAGTATTTT.

The chain uses TRBV9 and TRBJ2-1, with 13 positions matching TRBD2. The CDR3 extends over 15 amino acids. Germline CDR1 reads SGDLS; CDR2 reads YYNGEE. Trimming removed 1 base from V and 6 bases from J; junction bases left unmatched: 1. The DNA for the CDR3 is TGTGCCAGCAGCGTAACTAGCGGGAGGGCCAATGAGCAGTTCTTC. It codes for CASSVTSGRANEQFF.

The chain is built from TRBV19 and TRBJ2-7; D possibly corresponds to TRBD1 (6 bases). This CDR3 comprises 14 residues. Deletions cut 10 bases from V and 1 base from J, with 17 bases between. CDR1 and CDR2 (germline): LNHDA, SQIVND (reference sequence). The CDR3 nucleotides read TGTGCCACAAAATGGGGGCCCGAATCCTACGAGCAGTACTTC. This encodes CATKWGPESYEQYF.

The chain joins TRBV2 to TRBJ2-2; D not certain. The CDR3 loop spans 18 amino acids. V was cut by 3 bases and J by 6 bases, with 23 bases left in between. Germline-derived CDR1 and CDR2 are SNHLY and FYNNEI. CDR3 sequence reads: CASSDPLRTGVSAGELFF. The CDR3 coding sequence is TGTGCCAGCAGTGACCCTTTACGAACCGGAGTCAGCGCCGGGGAGCTGTTTTTT.

The chain has TRBV4-1 and TRBJ2-7, with D possibly called TRBD1 or TRBD2 (5 bases each). Germline values: CDR1 MGHRA, CDR2 YSYEKL. This CDR3 region has 14 residues. Trimming cost V 3 bases and J 4 bases, with 13 bases left between them. The CDR3 loop is CASSQTGTGYEQYF. The CDR3 bases are TGCGCCAGCAGCCAGACTGGGACGGGGTACGAGCAGTACTTC.

The V call is TRBV6-4, the J call TRBJ2-1; TRBD2 might be the D (5 bases). Deletions cut 4 bases from V and 3 bases from J, with 7 bases between. The CDR3 contains 13 residues. Germline CDR1 and CDR2: MRHNA and SNTAGT. The CDR3: CASSAGIYNEQFF. The CDR3 region has the DNA TGTGCCAGCAGTGCCGGGATCTACAATGAGCAGTTCTTC.

As for this clone: Other DNA variants within this sample encode the same CDR3. The V and J genes are TRBV11-3 and TRBJ1-2, with D maybe TRBD1 (5 bases). Germline-derived CDR1 and CDR2 are SGHNT and YENEEA. This CDR3 has 13 amino acids. V was trimmed by 1 base and J by 8 bases, leaving 11 bases between them. The CDR3 loop reads CASSLGQGYGYTF. DNA of the CDR3: TGTGCCAGCAGCTTAGGGCAGGGATACGGCTACACCTTC.

V is TRBV6-5 and J is TRBJ2-7, with TRBD1 identical over 8 bases. Germline-derived CDR1 and CDR2 are MNHEY and SVGAGI. V was clipped by 4 bases and J by 2 bases; unmatched bases: 10. The CDR3 spans 16 residues. This chain's CDR3 is CASSFLPGQATYEQYF. In nucleotides, the CDR3 is TGTGCCAGCAGTTTTCTACCGGGACAGGCTACCTACGAGCAGTACTTC.

The V gene is TRBV2, the J gene TRBJ1-5; no definite D call. The CDR3 extends over 12 amino acids. Germline V CDR1 and CDR2: SNHLY, FYNNEI. V lost 4 bases and J lost 3, with 4 bases in between. The CDR3 DNA sequence: TGTGCCAGCAGTGGGCCCAATCAGCCCCAGCATTTT. Its protein is CASSGPNQPQHF.